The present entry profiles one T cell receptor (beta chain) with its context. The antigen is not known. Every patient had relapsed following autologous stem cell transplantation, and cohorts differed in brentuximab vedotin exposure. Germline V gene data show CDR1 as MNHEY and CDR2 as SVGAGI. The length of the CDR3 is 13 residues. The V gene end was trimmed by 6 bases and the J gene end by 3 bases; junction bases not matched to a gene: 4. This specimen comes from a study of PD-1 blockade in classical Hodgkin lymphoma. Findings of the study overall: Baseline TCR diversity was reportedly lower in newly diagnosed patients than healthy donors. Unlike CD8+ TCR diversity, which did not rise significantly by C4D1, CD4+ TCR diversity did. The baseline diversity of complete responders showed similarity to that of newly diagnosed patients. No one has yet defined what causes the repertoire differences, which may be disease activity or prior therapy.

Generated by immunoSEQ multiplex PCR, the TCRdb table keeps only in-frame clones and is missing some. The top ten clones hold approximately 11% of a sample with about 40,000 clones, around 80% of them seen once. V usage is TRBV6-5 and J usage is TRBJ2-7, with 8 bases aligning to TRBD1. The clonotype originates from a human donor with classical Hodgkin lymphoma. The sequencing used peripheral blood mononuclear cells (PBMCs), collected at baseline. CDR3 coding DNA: TGTGCCAGCAGATACACAGGGGGCTACGAGCAGTACTTC. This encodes CASRYTGGYEQYF.